Presented here are 31 T cell receptor beta chains from one specimen sequenced in a study of T cells in localized non-small cell lung cancer. The data were produced by immunoSEQ multiplex PCR, yet TCRdb's version contains in-frame clones alone and is incomplete. Altogether around 40,000 clones are present, about 88% being singletons, with the ten largest covering less than 9%. The sample was peripheral blood, taken before any cancer treatment. The receptors shown here come from a woman aged 18-55 years with stage III lung adenocarcinoma.

The chain combines TRBV6-1 with TRBJ2-3, with 10 positions matching TRBD1. The CDR3 runs to 13 residues. The junction had 7 bases not matched to a gene; V was cut back by 5 bases and J by 11 bases. CDR1 and CDR2 (germline): MNHNS, SASEGT. In DNA, the CDR3 is TGTGCCAGCAGTACGAGGCGGGACAGGGGGCAGTATTTT. This encodes CASSTRRDRGQYF.

The gene calls are TRBV2 and TRBJ2-3; tentative D call: TRBD2 (6 bases). V was clipped by 11 bases and J by 0 bases, with 15 bases between them. The germline V gene encodes CDR1 SNHLY and CDR2 FYNNEI. This CDR3 is 14 amino acids long. This CDR3 reads CAGAWEVSTDTQYF. The CDR3, as DNA: TGTGCCGGTGCCTGGGAGGTTAGCACAGATACGCAGTATTTT.

The chain combines TRBV7-2 with TRBJ2-5; 11 positions agree with TRBD2. The CDR3 totals 16 residues. Germline loops: CDR1 SGHTA, CDR2 FQGNSA. J was trimmed by 4 bases and V by 1 base; bases with no gene match: 5. Here the CDR3 reads CASSLDIAGGLETQYF. The CDR3 bases are TGTGCCAGCAGCTTAGACATAGCGGGGGGGCTAGAGACCCAGTACTTC.

This clone came up once. This sequence joins TRBV6-6 and TRBJ2-5; D gene uncertain. Germline V CDR1 and CDR2: MNHNY, SVGAGI (reference sequence). V lost 0 bases and J lost 4, with 6 bases in between. There are 13 residues in the CDR3. The CDR3 protein is CASSYSYRETQYF. The CDR3, as DNA: TGTGCCAGCAGTTACTCTTACAGAGAGACCCAGTACTTC.

This chain connects TRBV29-1 to TRBJ1-2, with D perhaps TRBD1 (6 bases). V shed 4 bases and J shed 0 bases, with 18 bases lying between them. The V gene's germline CDR1 is SQVTM and CDR2 ANQGSEA. The CDR3 is made up of 16 amino acids. The CDR3: CSVVPLNREANYGYTF. The CDR3 DNA reads as TGCAGCGTTGTCCCTCTCAACAGGGAGGCTAACTATGGCTACACCTTC.

Comment on this clone: Other DNA sequences in the same sample also yield this CDR3. This rearrangement joins TRBV5-1 to TRBJ2-7; either TRBD1 or TRBD2 may supply D (5 bases each). V dropped 4 bases and J dropped 2 bases, with 10 bases sitting between them. The CDR3 is 13 amino acids. Germline values: CDR1 SGHRS, CDR2 YFSETQ. The CDR3 DNA reads TGCGCCAGCAGCCCGGGGCAGACCTACGAGCAGTACTTC. Amino acid sequence: CASSPGQTYEQYF. The full variable domain, completed using reference TRBV5-1 and TRBJ2-7, is KAGVTQTPRYLIKTRGQQVTLSCSPISGHRSVSWYQQTPGQGLQFLFEYFSETQRNKGNFPGRFSGRQFSNSRSEMNVSTLELGDSALYLCASSPGQTYEQYFGPGTRLTVT.

The chain combines TRBV2 with TRBJ1-5; D is ambiguous. Germline CDR1 and CDR2: SNHLY and FYNNEI. The CDR3 runs 15 residues. V was trimmed by 1 base and J by 5 bases, leaving 12 bases between them. As DNA, the CDR3 is TGTGCCAGCAGTGAAGATGGAAGGAATTATCAGCCCCAGCATTTT. Its protein is CASSEDGRNYQPQHF. The full variable domain, rest sourced from reference TRBV2 and TRBJ1-5, is EPEVTQTPSHQVTQMGQEVILRCVPISNHLYFYWYRQILGQKVEFLVSFYNNEISEKSEIFDDQFSVERPDGSNFTLKIRSTKLEDSAMYFCASSEDGRNYQPQHFGDGTRLSIL.

The chain couples TRBV7-9 to TRBJ2-2; a possible D gene is TRBD2 (5 bases). Germline V lookup: CDR1 SEHNR, CDR2 FQNEAQ (reference sequence). The CDR3 totals 15 residues. The V and J ends lost 2 bases and 8 bases respectively, with 15 bases between them. CDR3 DNA sequence: TGTGCCAGCAGCTTACGCGAGGGTCACGGGGGGGAGCTGTTTTTT. Its translation is CASSLREGHGGELFF.

This chain joins TRBV15 and TRBJ1-1; tentative D call: TRBD1 (5 bases). This CDR3 is built from 15 residues. Trimming removed 0 bases at V and 5 bases at J, with 13 bases between. Germline assignment: CDR1 LNHNV and CDR2 YYDKDF (reference sequence). The DNA of the CDR3 is TGTGCCACCAGCAGAGATCTGGGGGTTCGAACTGAAGCTTTCTTT. This encodes CATSRDLGVRTEAFF.

This clone was detected a few times. J is TRBJ1-2 and V is TRBV18, with D possibly TRBD1 on 5 matching bases. The germline V gene encodes CDR1 KGHSH and CDR2 LQKENI. Trimming took 7 bases from V and 8 from J, leaving 17 bases between them. This CDR3 is built from 13 residues. DNA for the CDR3: TGTGCCAGCTTAGCGGCTCCCGGGGGAGGCTACACCTTC. It specifies CASLAAPGGGYTF.

By share of the sample, this clone is medium-sized. The rearrangement joins TRBV7-6 to TRBJ1-4; no definite D call. The CDR3 has 14 residues. CDR1 is SGHVS and CDR2 is FNYEAQ in the germline V gene. V lost 1 base to trimming and J lost 1 base, with 4 bases between them. The chain's CDR3 is CASSLEETNEKLFF. CDR3 bases: TGTGCCAGCAGCTTAGAGGAAACTAATGAAAAACTGTTTTTT.

V and J are TRBV5-8 and TRBJ2-1, with 8 bases matching TRBD1. J gave up 10 bases and V 1 base, and 4 bases lay outside the gene matches. The CDR3 length is 13 residues. CDR1 is SGHTS and CDR2 is YDEGEE in the germline V gene. The CDR3, as DNA: TGTGCCAGCAGCTTGCGGACAGGGTTCGAGCAGTTCTTC. This encodes CASSLRTGFEQFF.

This chain joins TRBV30 and TRBJ2-1, with D perhaps assigned TRBD1 or TRBD2 (5 bases each). This CDR3 spans 12 amino acids. V dropped 7 bases and J dropped 0 bases, with 7 bases sitting between them. Germline V gene sequence: CDR1 GTSNPN, CDR2 SVGIG (reference sequence). The chain's CDR3 is CAFGGSYNEQFF. The CDR3 DNA reads as TGTGCCTTTGGGGGCTCCTACAATGAGCAGTTCTTC.

The rearrangement links TRBV18 to TRBJ1-2; D unclear. CDR1 and CDR2 from the germline V gene are KGHSH and LQKENI. Trimming took off 3 bases at V and 3 bases at J, with 11 bases between the two ends. This CDR3 comprises 14 residues. The CDR3 bases are TGTGCCAGCTCACCGCCTATGTCCCACTATGGCTACACCTTC. Residues: CASSPPMSHYGYTF.

The CDR3 region has the DNA TGTGCCAGCAGCGTAATGACAGGGGTGAACACTGAAGCTTTCTTT. Translating gives CASSVMTGVNTEAFF. The chain uses TRBV9 and TRBJ1-1, with 8 bases matching TRBD1. Germline CDR1 SGDLS, CDR2 YYNGEE. J lost 0 bases, V lost 1 base, and 2 bases had no gene match. The CDR3 extends over 15 amino acids.

This chain links TRBV27 with TRBJ2-5; 7 bases are a match to TRBD2. The CDR3 spans 13 residues. Looked up from germline, CDR1 is MNHEY and CDR2 is SMNVEV (reference sequence). The V segment lost 6 bases and the J segment 3 bases; nucleotides outside the gene matches: 4. The CDR3 DNA reads TGTGCCAGCAGCGGGGGGTCCAAAGAGACCCAGTACTTC. Its protein product is CASSGGSKETQYF.

The chain couples TRBV7-3 to TRBJ2-1; D is undetermined. The CDR3 consists of 16 residues. The germline V gene has CDR1 SGHTA and CDR2 FQGTGA. Trimming shortened V by 2 bases and J by 4 bases, and 15 bases separated the two germline ends. CDR3 DNA: TGTGCCAGCAGCTTATTCCCCACACCACCTTACAATGAGCAGTTCTTC. Protein sequence: CASSLFPTPPYNEQFF. Based on the CDR3 plus reference TRBV7-3 and TRBJ2-1, the full variable domain is GAGVSQTPSNKVTEKGKYVELRCDPISGHTALYWYRQSLGQGPEFLIYFQGTGAADDSGLPNDRFFAVRPEGSVSTLKIQRTERGDSAVYLCASSLFPTPPYNEQFFGPGTRLTVL.

The chain combines TRBV6-1 with TRBJ2-1; perhaps D is TRBD1 or TRBD2 (5 bases each). V was clipped by 4 bases and J by 4 bases, with 8 bases between them. Germline lookup yields CDR1 MNHNS and CDR2 SASEGT. The length of the CDR3 is 13 residues. Here the CDR3 reads CASSVGAYNEQFF. The CDR3 DNA reads as TGTGCCAGCAGTGTCGGGGCGTACAATGAGCAGTTCTTC.

The gene calls are TRBV13 and TRBJ2-1; maybe TRBD1 (5 bases). This CDR3 is 17 amino acids long. Looked up from germline, CDR1 is PRHDT and CDR2 is FYEKMQ (reference sequence). V was clipped by 5 bases and J by 0 bases, with 17 bases between them. In nucleotides, the CDR3 is TGTGCCAGCAGCCCCCAACAGGTCTTAAGCTCCTACAATGAGCAGTTCTTC. Its translation: CASSPQQVLSSYNEQFF.

The rearrangement joins TRBV19 to TRBJ1-5; 7 bases match TRBD1. The J segment lost 6 bases and the V segment lost 3 bases, leaving 5 bases of the junction unmatched. The CDR3 consists of 14 residues. The germline V gene encodes CDR1 LNHDA and CDR2 SQIVND (reference sequence). The CDR3 protein is CASSIGRGVQPQHF. The CDR3 region has the DNA TGTGCCAGTAGTATCGGCAGGGGGGTTCAGCCCCAGCATTTT.

This chain links TRBV29-1 with TRBJ1-1; 7 bases are shared with TRBD1. The CDR3 loop spans 14 amino acids. Germline V gene sequence: CDR1 SQVTM, CDR2 ANQGSEA. Unmatched junction bases numbered 10, after V lost 6 bases and J lost 3 bases. CDR3 region: CSVEYQQGHTEAFF. In DNA, the CDR3 is TGCAGCGTGGAATACCAACAGGGGCACACTGAAGCTTTCTTT.

The chain has TRBV2 and TRBJ1-2; the match to TRBD1 covers 8 bases. The CDR3 consists of 14 residues. Germline trimming cut 8 bases from V and 10 bases from J; bases unmatched to any gene: 15. Germline CDR1 is SNHLY and CDR2 is FYNNEI. CDR3 region: CASWGGQVNVAYTF. The CDR3, as DNA: TGTGCCAGCTGGGGGGGACAGGTGAATGTAGCCTACACCTTC.

This rearrangement joins TRBV5-6 to TRBJ2-5; 10 bases are shared with TRBD2. CDR3 length equals 15 residues. The J segment lost 5 bases and the V segment lost 2 bases, leaving 6 bases of the junction unmatched. The V gene's germline CDR1 is SGHDT and CDR2 YYEEEE. DNA of the CDR3: TGTGCCAGCAGCTTCGCTAGCGGGGGTACGGAGACCCAGTACTTC. The encoded protein is CASSFASGGTETQYF. The full variable domain, completed using reference TRBV5-6 and TRBJ2-5, is DAGVTQSPTHLIKTRGQQVTLRCSPKSGHDTVSWYQQALGQGPQFIFQYYEEEERQRGNFPDRFSGHQFPNYSSELNVNALLLGDSALYLCASSFASGGTETQYFGPGTRLLVL.

This sequence joins TRBV7-9 and TRBJ1-1, with 7 positions matching TRBD1. Germline V gene lookup returns CDR1 SEHNR and CDR2 FQNEAQ (reference sequence). Trimming at V came to 5 bases and at J to 6 bases, leaving 3 bases not matched to a gene. The CDR3 has 12 amino acids. This chain's CDR3 is CASSPGGSEAFF. The CDR3 DNA reads TGTGCCAGCAGCCCAGGGGGGTCTGAAGCTTTCTTT.

The rearrangement joins TRBV2 to TRBJ1-2, with D perhaps TRBD1 (5 bases). V lost 2 bases to trimming and J lost 8 bases, with 12 bases between them. The V gene's germline CDR1 is SNHLY and CDR2 FYNNEI. The CDR3 covers 13 residues. CDR3 coding DNA: TGTGCCAGCAGTGAAAACGGCAGGGCCGGCTACACCTTC. Translated, it gives CASSENGRAGYTF. The full variable domain, rest sourced from reference TRBV2 and TRBJ1-2, is EPEVTQTPSHQVTQMGQEVILRCVPISNHLYFYWYRQILGQKVEFLVSFYNNEISEKSEIFDDQFSVERPDGSNFTLKIRSTKLEDSAMYFCASSENGRAGYTFGSGTRLTVV.

This chain uses TRBV2 with TRBJ2-3, with 15 positions matching TRBD2. Trimming at V came to 8 bases and at J to 4 bases, leaving 7 bases not matched to a gene. Germline loops: CDR1 SNHLY, CDR2 FYNNEI. CDR3 length: 16 residues. CDR3 region: CASGTSGGTKADTQYF. In DNA form, the CDR3 reads TGTGCCAGCGGGACTAGCGGGGGGACCAAGGCAGATACGCAGTATTTT.

This CDR3 reads CASRTGGANEKLFF. The CDR3 region has the DNA TGTGCCAGCAGGACGGGAGGGGCTAATGAAAAACTGTTTTTT. The chain recombines TRBV2 with TRBJ1-4; TRBD1 is a possible D gene (5 bases). Per germline, CDR1 SNHLY and CDR2 FYNNEI. The V and J ends lost 6 bases and 3 bases respectively, with 11 bases between them. This CDR3 has 14 residues.

The chain has TRBV7-8 and TRBJ2-6; D is undetermined. Germline V gene data show CDR1 as SGHVS and CDR2 as FQNEAQ. The CDR3 has 19 amino acids. Trimming pared 1 base from V and 0 bases from J, leaving 16 bases between. The chain's CDR3 is CASSLEHTLRRSGANVLTF. The CDR3, as DNA: TGTGCCAGCAGCTTAGAACATACCTTGCGTCGCTCTGGGGCCAACGTCCTGACTTTC. Filled out from reference TRBV7-8 and TRBJ2-6, the complete variable domain reads GAGVSQSPRYKVAKRGQDVALRCDPISGHVSLFWYQQALGQGPEFLTYFQNEAQLDKSGLPSDRFFAERPEGSVSTLKIQRTQQEDSAVYLCASSLEHTLRRSGANVLTFGAGSRLTVL.

The rearrangement links TRBV19 to TRBJ2-7; 9 bases agree with TRBD2. CDR3 size: 19 residues. Germline CDR1 and CDR2: LNHDA and SQIVND (reference sequence). V was pared by 1 base and J by 2 bases, with 15 bases of the junction left unmatched. For the CDR3, the DNA is TGTGCCAGTAGTATAGGGGGAGGGACTAGCTTTCCACCTACCTACGAGCAGTACTTC. Translating gives CASSIGGGTSFPPTYEQYF.

This sequence joins TRBV9 and TRBJ2-2; D remains ambiguous. Germline CDR1 is SGDLS and CDR2 is YYNGEE. The CDR3 length is 15 residues. V shed 4 bases and J shed 4 bases, with 14 bases lying between them. The CDR3 region has the DNA TGTGCCAGCAGCCCTACGGACGGAACCACCGGGGAGCTGTTTTTT. Protein product: CASSPTDGTTGELFF.

The chain has TRBV7-9 and TRBJ2-2; unclear D gene. The V end lost 8 bases, the J end lost 2 bases, and 12 bases lay between the germline ends. The CDR3 covers 14 residues. Germline-derived CDR1 and CDR2 are SEHNR and FQNEAQ (reference sequence). CDR3 sequence reads: CASLGGLNTGELFF. Here the CDR3 DNA reads TGTGCCAGCCTGGGCGGTCTTAACACCGGGGAGCTGTTTTTT.